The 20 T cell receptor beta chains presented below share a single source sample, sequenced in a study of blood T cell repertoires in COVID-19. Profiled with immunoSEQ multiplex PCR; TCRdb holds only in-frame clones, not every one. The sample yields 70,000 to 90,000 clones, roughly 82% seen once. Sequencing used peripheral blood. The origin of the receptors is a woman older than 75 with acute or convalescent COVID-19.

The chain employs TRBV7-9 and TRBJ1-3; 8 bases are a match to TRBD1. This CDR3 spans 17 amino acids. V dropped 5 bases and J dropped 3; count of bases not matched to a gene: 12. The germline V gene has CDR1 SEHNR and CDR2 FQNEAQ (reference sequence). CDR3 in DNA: TGTGCCAGCAGCCGCGAAACCGGGACAGGTTTTGGAAACACCATATATTTT. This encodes CASSRETGTGFGNTIYF.

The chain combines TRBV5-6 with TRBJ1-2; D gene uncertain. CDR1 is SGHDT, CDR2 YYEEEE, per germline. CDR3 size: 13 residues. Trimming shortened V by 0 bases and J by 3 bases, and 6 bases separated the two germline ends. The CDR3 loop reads CASSLVADYGYTF. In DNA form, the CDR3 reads TGTGCCAGCAGCTTGGTAGCAGACTATGGCTACACCTTC.

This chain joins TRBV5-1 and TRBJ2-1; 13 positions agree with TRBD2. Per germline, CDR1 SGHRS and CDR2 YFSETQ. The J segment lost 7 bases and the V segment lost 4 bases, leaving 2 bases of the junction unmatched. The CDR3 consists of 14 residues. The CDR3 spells CASSEGLAGNEQFF. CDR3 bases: TGCGCCAGCAGCGAGGGACTAGCGGGAAATGAGCAGTTCTTC.

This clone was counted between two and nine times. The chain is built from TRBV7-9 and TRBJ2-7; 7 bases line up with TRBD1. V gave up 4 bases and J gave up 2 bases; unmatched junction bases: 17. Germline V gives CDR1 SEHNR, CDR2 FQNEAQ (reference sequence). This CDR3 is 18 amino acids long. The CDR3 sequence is CASSSPPWGDRDTYEQYF. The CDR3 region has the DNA TGTGCCAGCAGCTCCCCTCCCTGGGGCGACAGGGACACCTACGAGCAGTACTTC.

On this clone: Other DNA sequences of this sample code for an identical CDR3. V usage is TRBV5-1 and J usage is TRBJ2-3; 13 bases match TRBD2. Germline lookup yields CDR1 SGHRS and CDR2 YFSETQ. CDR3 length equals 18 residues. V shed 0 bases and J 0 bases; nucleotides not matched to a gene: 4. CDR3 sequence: CASSLGLAGGPSTDTQYF. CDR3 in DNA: TGCGCCAGCAGCTTGGGACTAGCGGGAGGCCCTAGCACAGATACGCAGTATTTT.

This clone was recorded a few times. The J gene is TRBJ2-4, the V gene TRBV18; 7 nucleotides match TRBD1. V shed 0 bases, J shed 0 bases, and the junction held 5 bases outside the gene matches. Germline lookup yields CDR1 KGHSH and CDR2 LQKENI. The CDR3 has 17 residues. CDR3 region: CASSPPRTGVAKNIQYF. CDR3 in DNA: TGTGCCAGCTCACCACCTCGAACAGGGGTAGCCAAAAACATTCAGTACTTC.

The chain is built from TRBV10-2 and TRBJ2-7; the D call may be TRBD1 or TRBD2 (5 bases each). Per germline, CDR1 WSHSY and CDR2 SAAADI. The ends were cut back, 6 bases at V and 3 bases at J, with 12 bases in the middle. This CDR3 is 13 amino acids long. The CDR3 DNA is TGCGCCAGCAGGGAGGCAGGGAACTACGAGCAGTACTTC. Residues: CASREAGNYEQYF.

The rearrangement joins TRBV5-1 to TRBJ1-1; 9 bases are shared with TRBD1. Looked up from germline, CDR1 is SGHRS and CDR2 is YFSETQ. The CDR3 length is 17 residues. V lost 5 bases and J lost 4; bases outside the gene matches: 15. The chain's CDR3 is CASSSGGATGGATEAFF. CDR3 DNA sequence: TGCGCCAGCAGTTCCGGGGGGGCGACAGGGGGAGCCACTGAAGCTTTCTTT.

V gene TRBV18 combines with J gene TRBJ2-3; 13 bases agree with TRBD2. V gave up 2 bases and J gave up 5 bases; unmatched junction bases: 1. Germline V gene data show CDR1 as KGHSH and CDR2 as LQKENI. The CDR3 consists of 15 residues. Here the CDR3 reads CASSPGLAGEDTQYF. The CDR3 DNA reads TGTGCCAGCTCACCAGGACTAGCGGGAGAAGATACGCAGTATTTT.

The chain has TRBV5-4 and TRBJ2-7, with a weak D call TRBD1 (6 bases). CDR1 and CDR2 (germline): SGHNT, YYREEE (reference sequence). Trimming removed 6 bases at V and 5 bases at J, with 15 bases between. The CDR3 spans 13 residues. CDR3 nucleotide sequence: TGTGCCAGCAACCGAGGGGGTTTGAACGAGCAGTACTTC. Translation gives CASNRGGLNEQYF.

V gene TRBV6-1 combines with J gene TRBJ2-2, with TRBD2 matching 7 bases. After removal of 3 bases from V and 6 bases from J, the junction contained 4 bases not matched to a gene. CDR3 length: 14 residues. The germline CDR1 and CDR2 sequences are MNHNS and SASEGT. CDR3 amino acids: CASSEGGIAGELFF. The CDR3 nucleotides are TGTGCCAGCAGTGAGGGGGGGATAGCCGGGGAGCTGTTTTTT.

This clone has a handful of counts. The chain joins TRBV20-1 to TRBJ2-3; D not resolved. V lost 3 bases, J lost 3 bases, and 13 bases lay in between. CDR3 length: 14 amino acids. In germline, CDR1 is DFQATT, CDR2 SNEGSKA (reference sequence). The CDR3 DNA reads TGCAGTGCTAGTTCTAGGTTCAATACAGATACGCAGTATTTT. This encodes CSASSRFNTDTQYF.

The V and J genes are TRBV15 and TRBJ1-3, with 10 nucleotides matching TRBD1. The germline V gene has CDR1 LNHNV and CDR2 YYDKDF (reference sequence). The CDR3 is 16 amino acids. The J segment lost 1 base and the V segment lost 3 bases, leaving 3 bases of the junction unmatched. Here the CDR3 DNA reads TGTGCCACCAGCAGTGGACAGGGGGGTTCTGGAAACACCATATATTTT. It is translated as CATSSGQGGSGNTIYF.

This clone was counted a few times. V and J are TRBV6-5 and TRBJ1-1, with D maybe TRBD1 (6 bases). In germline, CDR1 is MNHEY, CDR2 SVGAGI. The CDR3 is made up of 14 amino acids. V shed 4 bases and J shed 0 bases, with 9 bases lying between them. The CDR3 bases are TGTGCCAGCAGTTGGGGGCCTCTGAACACTGAAGCTTTCTTT. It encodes CASSWGPLNTEAFF.

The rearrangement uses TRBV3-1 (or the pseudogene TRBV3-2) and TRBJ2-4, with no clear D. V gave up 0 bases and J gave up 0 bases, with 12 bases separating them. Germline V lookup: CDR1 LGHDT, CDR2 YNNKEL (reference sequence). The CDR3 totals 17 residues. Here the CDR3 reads CASSQDTSPLAKNIQYF. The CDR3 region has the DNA TGTGCCAGCAGCCAAGATACCAGTCCCCTAGCCAAAAACATTCAGTACTTC.

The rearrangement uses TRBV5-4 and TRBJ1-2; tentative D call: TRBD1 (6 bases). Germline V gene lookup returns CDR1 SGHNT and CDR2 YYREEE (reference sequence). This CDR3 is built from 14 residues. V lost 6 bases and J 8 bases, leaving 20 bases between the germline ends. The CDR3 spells CASTEPGQMRGYTF. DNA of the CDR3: TGTGCCAGCACGGAACCGGGACAAATGAGGGGCTACACCTTC.

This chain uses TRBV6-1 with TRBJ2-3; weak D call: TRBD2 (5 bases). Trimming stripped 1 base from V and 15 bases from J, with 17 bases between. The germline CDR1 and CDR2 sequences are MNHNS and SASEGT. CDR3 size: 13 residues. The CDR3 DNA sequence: TGTGCCAGCAGTGAAGTAGTTGGAGGTCCCTATTATTTT. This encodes CASSEVVGGPYYF.

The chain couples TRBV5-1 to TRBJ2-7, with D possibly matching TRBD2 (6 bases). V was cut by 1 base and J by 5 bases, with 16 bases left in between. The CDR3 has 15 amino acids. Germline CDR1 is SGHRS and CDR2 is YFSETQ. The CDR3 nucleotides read TGCGCCAGCAGCTTGACCGACGGAGGGTTCGACGAGCAGTACTTC. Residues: CASSLTDGGFDEQYF.

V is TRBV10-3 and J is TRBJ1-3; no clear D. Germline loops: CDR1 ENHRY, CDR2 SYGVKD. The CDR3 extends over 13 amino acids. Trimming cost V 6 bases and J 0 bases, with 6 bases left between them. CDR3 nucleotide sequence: TGTGCCATCAGGGGGAGCTCTGGAAACACCATATATTTT. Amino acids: CAIRGSSGNTIYF.

In DNA, the CDR3 is TGTGCCAGCAGCCAAGAAGCGGCGGGAGGGCCCTTAGATACGCAGTATTTT. Protein: CASSQEAAGGPLDTQYF. The V gene is TRBV4-2, the J gene TRBJ2-3; 9 bases are shared with TRBD2. CDR1 and CDR2 (germline): LGHNA, YNFKEQ. This CDR3 is built from 17 residues. Trimming cost V 0 bases and J 5 bases; bases outside gene matches: 9.